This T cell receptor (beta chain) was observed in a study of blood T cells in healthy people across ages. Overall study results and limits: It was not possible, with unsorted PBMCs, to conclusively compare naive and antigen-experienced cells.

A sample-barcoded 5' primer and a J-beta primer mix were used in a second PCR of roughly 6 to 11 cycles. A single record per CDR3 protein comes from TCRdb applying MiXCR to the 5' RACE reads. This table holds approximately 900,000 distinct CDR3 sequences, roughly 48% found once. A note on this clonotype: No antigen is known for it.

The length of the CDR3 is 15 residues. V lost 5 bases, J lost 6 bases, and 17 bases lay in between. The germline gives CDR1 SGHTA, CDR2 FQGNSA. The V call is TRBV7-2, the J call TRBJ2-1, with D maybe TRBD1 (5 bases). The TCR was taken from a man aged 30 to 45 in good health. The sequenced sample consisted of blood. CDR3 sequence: CASSPEAQGTNEQFF. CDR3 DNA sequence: TGTGCCAGCAGCCCAGAGGCCCAGGGTACCAATGAGCAGTTCTTC.